One and the same sample provided the 26 T cell receptor beta chains below, sequenced in a study of blood T cell repertoires in COVID-19. The repertoire was sequenced with immunoSEQ multiplex PCR; TCRdb's copy has only in-frame clones and lacks some. The repertoire includes more than 70,000 clones, 70% to 90% of them detected once, and around 4.8% sits in the top ten. Sequenced material: peripheral blood. These receptors all stem from a woman older than 75 with active or convalescent COVID-19.

This clone was counted only a few times. The V gene is TRBV9, the J gene TRBJ2-3; 7 bases agree with TRBD1. The CDR3 is 15 amino acids. Per the germline V gene, CDR1 is SGDLS and CDR2 is YYNGEE. The V gene end was trimmed by 2 bases and the J gene end by 1 base; junction bases not matched to a gene: 4. CDR3: CASSVGQTRTDTQYF. DNA for the CDR3: TGTGCCAGCAGCGTGGGACAGACCCGCACAGATACGCAGTATTTT.

There are a few counts of this clone. The chain uses TRBV28 and TRBJ1-1; 10 bases match TRBD1. From germline, CDR1 is MDHEN and CDR2 SYDVKM. The V segment lost 5 bases and the J segment 9 bases; nucleotides outside the gene matches: 9. This CDR3 comprises 14 residues. The CDR3 reads CASSATGGAVKAFF. DNA for the CDR3: TGTGCCAGCAGTGCGACAGGGGGCGCGGTGAAAGCTTTCTTT.

The J gene is TRBJ2-5, the V gene TRBV4-2; TRBD2 might be the D (6 bases). The CDR3 extends over 16 amino acids. V was pared by 0 bases and J by 1 base, with 12 bases between. Germline V lookup: CDR1 LGHNA, CDR2 YNFKEQ. The CDR3 reads CASSQDQGGIQETQYF. The CDR3 nucleotides are TGTGCCAGCAGCCAAGATCAAGGAGGGATCCAAGAGACCCAGTACTTC.

This clone was recorded once. The genes are TRBV29-1 and TRBJ2-1; TRBD2 matches at 9 bases. V lost 4 bases and J lost 2; bases outside the gene matches: 3. Germline V CDR1 and CDR2: SQVTM, ANQGSEA. CDR3 length: 14 residues. CDR3 bases: TGCAGCGTTGGGATAGCGGGAGCCTACAATGAGCAGTTCTTC. It encodes CSVGIAGAYNEQFF.

A word on this clone: The sample carries other DNA sequences with the same CDR3. The rearrangement uses TRBV7-2 and TRBJ1-1; tentatively, D is TRBD1 (6 bases). Trimming cost V 1 base and J 4 bases, with 7 bases left between them. Germline-derived CDR1 and CDR2 are SGHTA and FQGNSA. The CDR3 has 13 residues. The CDR3 DNA reads TGTGCCAGCAGCTTAGACAGGGTCACTGAAGCTTTCTTT. Amino acid sequence: CASSLDRVTEAFF.

This chain uses TRBV4-2 with TRBJ1-5, with no clear D. Germline CDR1 reads LGHNA; CDR2 reads YNFKEQ. V lost 0 bases to trimming and J lost 5 bases, with 5 bases between them. This CDR3 is built from 13 residues. The CDR3 coding sequence is TGTGCCAGCAGCCAAGAACGCGATCAGCCCCAGCATTTT. Protein product: CASSQERDQPQHF.

This clone was seen more than once but under ten times. The rearrangement links TRBV9 to TRBJ2-3; D gene unclear. V dropped 3 bases and J dropped 7 bases, with 6 bases sitting between them. There are 11 residues in the CDR3. The V gene's germline CDR1 is SGDLS and CDR2 YYNGEE. CDR3 in DNA: TGTGCCAGCAGCGACCTAAATACGCAGTATTTT. Encoded protein: CASSDLNTQYF.

The chain recombines TRBV28 with TRBJ2-2, with D possibly TRBD2 on 6 matching bases. The CDR3 is made up of 15 amino acids. Between the trimmed V and J ends, which lost 3 bases and 5 bases, there was a span of 13 bases. Per the germline V gene, CDR1 is MDHEN and CDR2 is SYDVKM. The CDR3 loop reads CASSFSSGTTGELFF. The CDR3 coding sequence is TGTGCCAGCAGTTTCTCCTCCGGGACTACCGGGGAGCTGTTTTTT.

The V and J genes are TRBV5-8 and TRBJ2-1; 9 bases are shared with TRBD1. V lost 4 bases and J lost 8; bases outside the gene matches: 10. The CDR3 is 15 residues long. From germline, CDR1 is SGHTS and CDR2 YDEGEE. The CDR3 spells CASSNAGQGRDEQFF. In DNA, the CDR3 is TGTGCCAGCAGCAACGCGGGACAGGGTCGCGATGAGCAGTTCTTC.

The CDR3 region has the DNA TGTGCCAGCCGACCCGAGGCGGAGACCCAGTACTTC. Its protein is CASRPEAETQYF. J is TRBJ2-5 and V is TRBV2; D is undetermined. The germline gives CDR1 SNHLY, CDR2 FYNNEI. Trimming left V 8 bases short and J 5 bases short, with 12 bases between. The CDR3 is 12 residues long.

The chain combines TRBV27 with TRBJ1-3, with 8 bases aligning to TRBD1. The junction had 6 bases not matched to a gene; V was cut back by 5 bases and J by 3 bases. This CDR3 is built from 15 residues. Germline V lookup: CDR1 MNHEY, CDR2 SMNVEV (reference sequence). CDR3 bases: TGTGCCAGCAGTAAGGACAGGGAGGGTGGAAACACCATATATTTT. Translation gives CASSKDREGGNTIYF.

V is TRBV14 and J is TRBJ1-6; 7 nucleotides match TRBD1. CDR1 is SGHDN and CDR2 is FVKESK in the germline V gene. The CDR3 runs to 17 residues. The V gene end was trimmed by 0 bases and the J gene end by 9 bases; junction bases not matched to a gene: 11. The CDR3 coding sequence is TGTGCCAGCAGCCAAGAACCAGCCGGCAGGGGGTCTTCACCCCTCCACTTT. It yields the protein CASSQEPAGRGSSPLHF. Supplemented by reference TRBV14 and TRBJ1-6, the full variable domain reads EAGVTQFPSHSVIEKGQTVTLRCDPISGHDNLYWYRRVMGKEIKFLLHFVKESKQDESGMPNNRFLAERTGGTYSTLKVQPAELEDSGVYFCASSQEPAGRGSSPLHFGNGTRLTVT.

The chain is built from TRBV6-2 or TRBV6-3 and TRBJ2-3; 11 nucleotides match TRBD2. Germline trimming cut 2 bases from V and 14 bases from J; bases unmatched to any gene: 21. This CDR3 region has 18 residues. CDR1 and CDR2 from the germline V gene are MNHEY and SVGEGT. The CDR3 loop reads CASSYTSGSPRGGTVGYF. The CDR3 region has the DNA TGTGCCAGCAGTTACACTAGCGGGAGCCCGAGAGGTGGAACCGTTGGGTATTTT.

CDR3 residues: CASTSGGAESNYGYTF. DNA for the CDR3: TGTGCCAGCACCTCTGGGGGGGCAGAATCTAACTATGGCTACACCTTC. This rearrangement joins TRBV5-8 to TRBJ1-2; weak D call: TRBD1 (6 bases). The germline CDR1 and CDR2 sequences are SGHTS and YDEGEE. The CDR3 is 16 residues long. V was trimmed by 6 bases and J by 0 bases, leaving 18 bases between them.

The V gene is TRBV10-2, the J gene TRBJ1-1, with D tentatively TRBD1 (5 bases). Germline V gene data show CDR1 as WSHSY and CDR2 as SAAADI. V was trimmed by 6 bases and J by 1 base, leaving 9 bases between them. The CDR3 totals 13 residues. CDR3 region: CASSPQGNTEAFF. Here the CDR3 DNA reads TGCGCCAGCAGCCCTCAGGGGAACACTGAAGCTTTCTTT.

The chain combines TRBV29-1 with TRBJ1-1; D gene uncertain. This CDR3 has 12 residues. V gave up 7 bases and J gave up 0 bases, with 9 bases separating them. CDR1 is SQVTM, CDR2 ANQGSEA, per germline. In DNA form, the CDR3 reads TGCAGCGGTCGAGGATTGAACACTGAAGCTTTCTTT. This encodes CSGRGLNTEAFF.

The V call is TRBV2, the J call TRBJ2-2, with TRBD2 identical over 11 bases. Germline V gene lookup returns CDR1 SNHLY and CDR2 FYNNEI. This CDR3 spans 15 amino acids. V lost 6 bases and J lost 6; bases outside the gene matches: 6. CDR3 residues: CASSIAGGAAGELFF. The CDR3 DNA reads TGTGCCAGCAGCATAGCGGGAGGGGCGGCCGGGGAGCTGTTTTTT. Based on the CDR3 plus reference TRBV2 and TRBJ2-2, the full variable domain is EPEVTQTPSHQVTQMGQEVILRCVPISNHLYFYWYRQILGQKVEFLVSFYNNEISEKSEIFDDQFSVERPDGSNFTLKIRSTKLEDSAMYFCASSIAGGAAGELFFGEGSRLTVL.

The gene calls are TRBV19 and TRBJ2-7; 12 bases align to TRBD1. The CDR3 extends over 15 amino acids. CDR1 and CDR2 (germline): LNHDA, SQIVND (reference sequence). The J segment lost 5 bases and the V segment lost 3 bases, leaving 5 bases of the junction unmatched. CDR3 loop: CASSITGQGADEQYF. For the CDR3, the DNA is TGTGCCAGTAGTATTACGGGACAGGGGGCGGACGAGCAGTACTTC.

The chain carries TRBV28 and TRBJ1-4, with TRBD1 as a possible D gene (6 bases). Trimming cost V 5 bases and J 6 bases, with 19 bases left between them. The length of the CDR3 is 16 residues. The germline gives CDR1 MDHEN, CDR2 SYDVKM. CDR3 region: CASSPSTGFIDEKLFF. The CDR3 DNA sequence: TGTGCCAGCAGTCCATCTACAGGGTTTATTGATGAAAAACTGTTTTTT.

This sequence joins TRBV3-1 (or the pseudogene TRBV3-2) and TRBJ2-7; D call uncertain. Trimming took 4 bases from V and 1 from J, leaving 11 bases between them. There are 14 residues in the CDR3. Per the germline V gene, CDR1 is LGHDT and CDR2 is YNNKEL (reference sequence). The DNA of the CDR3 is TGTGCCAGCAGCCCCCGATGGGCTTCCTACGAGCAGTACTTC. It encodes CASSPRWASYEQYF.

There are many counts of this clone. Other DNA sequences in this sample translate to the same CDR3. The gene calls are TRBV6-1 and TRBJ1-2; possible D gene TRBD1, 5 bases. The CDR3 has 14 residues. Trimming left V 1 base short and J 4 bases short, with 10 bases between. The germline gives CDR1 MNHNS, CDR2 SASEGT. In DNA form, the CDR3 reads TGTGCCAGCAGTGAAGGAACAGGCCTCTATGGCTACACCTTC. It is translated as CASSEGTGLYGYTF.

The V call is TRBV5-1, the J call TRBJ1-3; TRBD1 aligns across 9 bases. Germline loops: CDR1 SGHRS, CDR2 YFSETQ. The CDR3 spans 20 residues. The V segment lost 1 base and the J segment 0 bases; nucleotides outside the gene matches: 14. CDR3 coding DNA: TGCGCCAGCAGCTTGAATTACCCGGGACAGGGAACCGTCTCTGGAAACACCATATATTTT. Translated, it gives CASSLNYPGQGTVSGNTIYF.

The sample holds one count of this clone. The chain has TRBV2 and TRBJ2-5, with D tentatively TRBD1 (6 bases). From germline, CDR1 is SNHLY and CDR2 FYNNEI. The CDR3 consists of 14 residues. Trimming stripped 5 bases from V and 2 bases from J, with 12 bases between. The DNA for the CDR3 is TGTGCCAGCAGTTACCAGGGGATACAAGAGACCCAGTACTTC. Protein product: CASSYQGIQETQYF.

This chain joins TRBV5-8 and TRBJ1-5; maybe TRBD1 (6 bases). Germline V CDR1 and CDR2: SGHTS, YDEGEE. V was shortened by 5 bases and J by 0 bases, with 12 bases between the two germline ends. There are 15 residues in the CDR3. The CDR3 is CASSMGTYSNQPQHF. The CDR3 DNA reads TGTGCCAGCAGTATGGGGACATATAGCAATCAGCCCCAGCATTTT.

V gene TRBV30 combines with J gene TRBJ2-1; 8 bases match TRBD2. Germline-derived CDR1 and CDR2 are GTSNPN and SVGIG (reference sequence). The CDR3 extends over 16 amino acids. V gave up 0 bases and J gave up 7 bases; unmatched junction bases: 11. The CDR3 sequence is CAWSVAGGAMGNEQFF. In DNA, the CDR3 is TGTGCCTGGAGTGTAGCCGGGGGGGCCATGGGAAATGAGCAGTTCTTC.

The rearrangement uses TRBV6-1 and TRBJ2-4; the D gene is possibly TRBD1 (6 bases). CDR1 is MNHNS, CDR2 SASEGT, per germline. The CDR3 length is 16 residues. V was shortened by 2 bases and J by 1 base, with 12 bases between the two germline ends. The CDR3 region is CASSESGQGAKNIQYF. In DNA, the CDR3 is TGTGCCAGCAGTGAATCTGGGCAGGGGGCCAAAAACATTCAGTACTTC.